This T cell receptor beta chain stems from a study of shared clonotypes between healthy human individuals. Sorted-subset replicate PCRs used 150 to 200 ng of genomic DNA. This amount corresponded to 30,000 to 35,000 T cell genomes. This table comes from immunoSEQ multiplex PCR, and its TCRdb copy is limited to in-frame clones, with some not included. The data hold fewer than 400,000 clones, with around 72% observed a single time. All participating donors were Caucasian adults from Nashville, Tennessee. The CDR3 sequence is 15 residues long. Germline-derived CDR1 and CDR2 are SGHTA and FQGNSA. With 5 bases clipped from V and 3 bases from J, the junction kept 8 bases outside the gene matches.

Sequenced material: memory CD4+ T cells sorted from blood. The subset is: CD45RA-negative fraction. The J gene is TRBJ2-7, the V gene TRBV7-2, with 9 bases identical to TRBD1. The TCR was taken from a man aged 30-40 years in good health. The CDR3 reads CASSPRQGGIYEQYF. In DNA form, the CDR3 reads TGTGCCAGCAGCCCCAGACAGGGGGGTATCTACGAGCAGTACTTC.